The clone carrying this TCR beta chain was recorded many times. This entry comes from a study of Graves' ophthalmopathy and Graves' hyperthyroidism. Amplification from RNA transcripts yielded the TCR beta CDR3 regions. First-round RT-PCR employed HTBI primers, with a second-round multiplex PCR after it. A single record per CDR3 protein comes from TCRdb applying MiXCR to the multiplex PCR reads. The sample yields 350,000 to 400,000 distinct CDR3 sequences, approximately 15% seen once. CDR1 and CDR2 (germline): SGHRS, YFSETQ. This CDR3 has 15 amino acids. Germline trimming cut 3 bases from V and 1 base from J; bases unmatched to any gene: 5. In this cohort's terms, stable hyperthyroidism meant no ophthalmopathy by 18 months of follow-up.

The sequence was collected from a woman between 18 and 29 years old with stable Graves' hyperthyroidism. The chain recombines TRBV5-1 with TRBJ2-7; 9 bases are a match to TRBD1. The sequenced sample consisted of peripheral blood. CDR3: CASSSGTGPSYEQYF. Written as DNA, the CDR3 is TGCGCCAGCAGCTCTGGGACAGGGCCTTCCTACGAGCAGTACTTC.